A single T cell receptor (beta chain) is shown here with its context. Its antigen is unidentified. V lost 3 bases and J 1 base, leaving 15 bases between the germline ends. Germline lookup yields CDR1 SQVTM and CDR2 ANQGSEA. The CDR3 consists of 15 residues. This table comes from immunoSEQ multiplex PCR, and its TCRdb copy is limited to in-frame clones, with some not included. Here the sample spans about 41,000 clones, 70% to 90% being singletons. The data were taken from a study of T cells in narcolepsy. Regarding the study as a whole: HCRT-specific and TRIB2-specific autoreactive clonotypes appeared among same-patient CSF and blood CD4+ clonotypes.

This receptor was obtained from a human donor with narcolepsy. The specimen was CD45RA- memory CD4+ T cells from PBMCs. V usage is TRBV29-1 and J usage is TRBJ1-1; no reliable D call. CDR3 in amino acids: CSVDSVAGWNTEAFF. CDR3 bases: TGCAGCGTTGATTCTGTCGCAGGATGGAACACTGAAGCTTTCTTT.